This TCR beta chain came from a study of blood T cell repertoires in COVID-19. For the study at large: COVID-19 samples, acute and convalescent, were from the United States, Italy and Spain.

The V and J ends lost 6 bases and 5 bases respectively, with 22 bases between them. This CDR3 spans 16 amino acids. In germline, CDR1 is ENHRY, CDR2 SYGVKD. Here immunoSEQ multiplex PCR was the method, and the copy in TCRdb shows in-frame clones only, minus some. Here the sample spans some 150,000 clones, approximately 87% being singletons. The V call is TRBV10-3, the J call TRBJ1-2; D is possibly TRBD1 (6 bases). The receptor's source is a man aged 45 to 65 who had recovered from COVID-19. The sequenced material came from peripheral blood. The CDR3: CAIRGGRVRSGYGYTF. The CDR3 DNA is TGTGCCATCAGGGGGGGGCGTGTGAGAAGCGGGTATGGCTACACCTTC.